The T cell receptor beta chain described here comes from a study of shared clonotypes between healthy human individuals. The protocol was immunoSEQ multiplex PCR, while the TCRdb copy is restricted to in-frame clones and leaves out a portion. The table has about 990,000 clones, around 82% seen once. Note on this clone: What it binds is not known.

Losses at the gene ends were 2 bases for V and 6 bases for J; bases not matched to a gene: 6. This CDR3 comprises 14 residues. Germline V CDR1 and CDR2: SGHDT, YYEEEE. General study findings and limits: Among donors, clonotype sharing was expected to be affected by sequencing depth. Estimated clonotype richness was generally higher in naive than memory subsets.

The specimen was memory CD4+ T cells from PBMCs. Specified subset: CD45RA-negative fraction. The sequence came from a man between 18 and 29 years old in good health. Some clones in this sample may be carry-over from other donors' samples. The chain recombines TRBV5-6 with TRBJ1-2; 8 bases map to TRBD1. CDR3: CASSFPGQENGYTF. The CDR3 region has the DNA TGTGCCAGCAGCTTTCCGGGACAGGAGAATGGCTACACCTTC. Based on the CDR3 plus reference TRBV5-6 and TRBJ1-2, the full variable domain is DAGVTQSPTHLIKTRGQQVTLRCSPKSGHDTVSWYQQALGQGPQFIFQYYEEEERQRGNFPDRFSGHQFPNYSSELNVNALLLGDSALYLCASSFPGQENGYTFGSGTRLTVV.